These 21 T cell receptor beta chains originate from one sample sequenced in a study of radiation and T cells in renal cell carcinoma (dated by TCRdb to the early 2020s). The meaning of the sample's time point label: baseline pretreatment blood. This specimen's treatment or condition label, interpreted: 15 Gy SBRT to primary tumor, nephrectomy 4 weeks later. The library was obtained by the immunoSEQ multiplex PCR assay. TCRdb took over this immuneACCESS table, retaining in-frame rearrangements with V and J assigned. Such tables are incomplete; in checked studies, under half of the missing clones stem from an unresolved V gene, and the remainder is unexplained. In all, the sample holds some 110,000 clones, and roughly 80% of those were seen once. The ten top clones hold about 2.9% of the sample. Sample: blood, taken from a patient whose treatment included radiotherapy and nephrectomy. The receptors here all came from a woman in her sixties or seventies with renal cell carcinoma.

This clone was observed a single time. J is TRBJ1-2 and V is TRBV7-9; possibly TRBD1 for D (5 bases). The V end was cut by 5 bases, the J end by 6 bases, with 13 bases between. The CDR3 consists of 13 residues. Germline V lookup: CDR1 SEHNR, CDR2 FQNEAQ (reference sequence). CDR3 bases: TGTGCCAGCAGCCGAGCAGGGACGAATGGCTACACCTTC. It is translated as CASSRAGTNGYTF.

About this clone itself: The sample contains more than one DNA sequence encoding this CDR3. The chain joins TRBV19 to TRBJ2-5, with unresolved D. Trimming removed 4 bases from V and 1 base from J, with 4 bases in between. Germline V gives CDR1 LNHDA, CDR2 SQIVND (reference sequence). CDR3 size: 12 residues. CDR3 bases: TGTGCCAGTAGTAGCCGCCAAGAGACCCAGTACTTC. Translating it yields CASSSRQETQYF.

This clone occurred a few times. CDR3: CASSQRDREYEAFF. Here the CDR3 DNA reads TGTGCCAGCAGCCAACGGGACAGGGAATATGAAGCTTTCTTT. This chain uses TRBV7-6 with TRBJ1-1; TRBD1 matches 9 bases. The CDR3 contains 14 residues. The V and J ends lost 5 bases and 7 bases, in that order; junction bases with no gene match: 8. CDR1 SGHVS and CDR2 FNYEAQ come from the germline V gene.

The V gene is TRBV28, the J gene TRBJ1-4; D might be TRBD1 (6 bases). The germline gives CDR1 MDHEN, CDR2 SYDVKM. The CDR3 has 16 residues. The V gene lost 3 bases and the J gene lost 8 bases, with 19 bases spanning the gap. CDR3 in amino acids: CASSFSTGSMREKLFF. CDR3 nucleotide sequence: TGTGCCAGCAGTTTCTCGACAGGATCAATGAGGGAAAAACTGTTTTTT.

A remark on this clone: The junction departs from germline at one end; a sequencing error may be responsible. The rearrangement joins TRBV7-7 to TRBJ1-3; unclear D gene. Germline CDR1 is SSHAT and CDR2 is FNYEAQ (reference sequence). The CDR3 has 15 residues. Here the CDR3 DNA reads TGTGCTAGCAGCTTAGCTCCGGACTCTGGAAACACCATATATTTT. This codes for CASSLAPDSGNTIYF.

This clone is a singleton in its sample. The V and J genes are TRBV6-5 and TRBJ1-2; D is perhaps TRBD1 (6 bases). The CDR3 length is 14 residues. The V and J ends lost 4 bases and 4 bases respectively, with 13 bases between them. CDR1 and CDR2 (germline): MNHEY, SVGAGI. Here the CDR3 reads CASSSDRFFYGYTF. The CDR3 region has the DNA TGTGCCAGCAGTTCCGACAGGTTTTTCTATGGCTACACCTTC.

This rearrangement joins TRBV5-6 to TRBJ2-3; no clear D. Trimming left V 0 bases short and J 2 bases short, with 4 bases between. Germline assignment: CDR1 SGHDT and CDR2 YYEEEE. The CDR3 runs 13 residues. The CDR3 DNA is TGTGCCAGCAGCTTGGGGACCACAGATACGCAGTATTTT. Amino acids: CASSLGTTDTQYF.

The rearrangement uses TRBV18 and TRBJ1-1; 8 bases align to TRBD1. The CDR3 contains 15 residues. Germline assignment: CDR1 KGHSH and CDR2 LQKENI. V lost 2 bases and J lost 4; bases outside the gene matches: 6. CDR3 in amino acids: CASSPKTGEGTEAFF. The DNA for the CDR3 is TGTGCCAGCTCACCAAAGACAGGGGAGGGCACTGAAGCTTTCTTT.

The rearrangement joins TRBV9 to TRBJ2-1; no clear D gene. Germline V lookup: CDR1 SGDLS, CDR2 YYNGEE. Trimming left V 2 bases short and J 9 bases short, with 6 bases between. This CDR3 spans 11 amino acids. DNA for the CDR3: TGTGCCAGCAGCGTCCACATTGAGCAGTTCTTC. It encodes CASSVHIEQFF.

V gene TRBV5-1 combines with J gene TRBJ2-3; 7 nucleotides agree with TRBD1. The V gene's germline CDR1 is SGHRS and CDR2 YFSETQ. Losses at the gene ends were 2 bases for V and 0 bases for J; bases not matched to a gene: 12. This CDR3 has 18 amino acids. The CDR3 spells CASSFSIQTGPSTDTQYF. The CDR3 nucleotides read TGCGCCAGCAGCTTCTCGATACAGACAGGGCCTAGCACAGATACGCAGTATTTT.

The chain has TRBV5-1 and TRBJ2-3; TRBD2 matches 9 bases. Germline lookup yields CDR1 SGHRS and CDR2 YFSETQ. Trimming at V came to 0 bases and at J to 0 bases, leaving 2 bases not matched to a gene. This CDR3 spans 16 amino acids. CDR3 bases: TGCGCCAGCAGCTTGGTAGCGGGGGCAAGCACAGATACGCAGTATTTT. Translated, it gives CASSLVAGASTDTQYF.

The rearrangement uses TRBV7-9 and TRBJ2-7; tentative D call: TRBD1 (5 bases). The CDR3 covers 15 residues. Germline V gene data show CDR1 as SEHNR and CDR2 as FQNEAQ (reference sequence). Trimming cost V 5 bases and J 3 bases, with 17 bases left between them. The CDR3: CASSPRQKKVYEQYF. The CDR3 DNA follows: TGTGCCAGCAGCCCTCGACAGAAAAAGGTCTACGAGCAGTACTTC.

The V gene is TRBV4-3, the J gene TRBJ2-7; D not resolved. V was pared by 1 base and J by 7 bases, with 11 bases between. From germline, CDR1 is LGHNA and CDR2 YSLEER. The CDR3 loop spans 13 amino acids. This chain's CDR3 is CASSQVGIREQYF. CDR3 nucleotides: TGCGCCAGCAGCCAAGTGGGGATTCGGGAGCAGTACTTC.

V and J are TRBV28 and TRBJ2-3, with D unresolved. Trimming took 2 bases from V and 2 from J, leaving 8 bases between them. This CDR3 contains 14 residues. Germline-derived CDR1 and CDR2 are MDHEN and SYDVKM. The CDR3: CASSLKLYTDTQYF. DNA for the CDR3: TGTGCCAGCAGTTTAAAACTATACACAGATACGCAGTATTTT.

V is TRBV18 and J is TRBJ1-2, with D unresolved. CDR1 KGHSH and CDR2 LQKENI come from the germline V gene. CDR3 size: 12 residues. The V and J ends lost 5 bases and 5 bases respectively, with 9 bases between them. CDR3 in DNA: TGTGCCAGCTCAAATACAGCGTATGGCTACACCTTC. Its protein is CASSNTAYGYTF.

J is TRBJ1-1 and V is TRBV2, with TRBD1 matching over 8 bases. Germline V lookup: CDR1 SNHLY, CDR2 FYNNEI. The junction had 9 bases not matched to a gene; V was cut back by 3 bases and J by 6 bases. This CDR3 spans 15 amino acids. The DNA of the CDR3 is TGTGCCAGCAGTGAGCTCAGGGGGCGAGAGGCTGAAGCTTTCTTT. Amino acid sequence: CASSELRGREAEAFF. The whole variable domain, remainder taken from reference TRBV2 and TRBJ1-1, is EPEVTQTPSHQVTQMGQEVILRCVPISNHLYFYWYRQILGQKVEFLVSFYNNEISEKSEIFDDQFSVERPDGSNFTLKIRSTKLEDSAMYFCASSELRGREAEAFFGQGTRLTVV.

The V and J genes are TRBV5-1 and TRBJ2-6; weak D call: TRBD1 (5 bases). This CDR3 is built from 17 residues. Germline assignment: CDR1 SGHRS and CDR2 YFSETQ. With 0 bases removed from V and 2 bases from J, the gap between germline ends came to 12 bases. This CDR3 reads CASSLEVGAAGANVLTF. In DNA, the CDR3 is TGCGCCAGCAGCTTGGAGGTAGGGGCGGCTGGGGCCAACGTCCTGACTTTC. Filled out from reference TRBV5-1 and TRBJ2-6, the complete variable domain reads KAGVTQTPRYLIKTRGQQVTLSCSPISGHRSVSWYQQTPGQGLQFLFEYFSETQRNKGNFPGRFSGRQFSNSRSEMNVSTLELGDSALYLCASSLEVGAAGANVLTFGAGSRLTVL.

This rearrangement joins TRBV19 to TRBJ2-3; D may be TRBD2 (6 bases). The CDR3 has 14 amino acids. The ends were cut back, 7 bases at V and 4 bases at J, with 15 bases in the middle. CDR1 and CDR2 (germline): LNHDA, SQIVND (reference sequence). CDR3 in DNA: TGTGCCAGTAAAAGATCCAGCGGGTCAGATACGCAGTATTTT. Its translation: CASKRSSGSDTQYF.

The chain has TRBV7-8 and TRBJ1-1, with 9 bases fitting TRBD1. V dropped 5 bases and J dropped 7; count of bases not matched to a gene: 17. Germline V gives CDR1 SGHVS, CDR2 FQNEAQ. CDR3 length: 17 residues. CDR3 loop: CASSLIPGQGFVNEAFF. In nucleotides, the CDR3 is TGTGCCAGCAGCCTGATCCCGGGACAGGGTTTCGTGAATGAAGCTTTCTTT.

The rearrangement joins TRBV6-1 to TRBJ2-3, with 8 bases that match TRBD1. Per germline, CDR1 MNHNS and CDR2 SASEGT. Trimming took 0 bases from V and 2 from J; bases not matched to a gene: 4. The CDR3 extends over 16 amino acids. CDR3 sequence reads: CASSEAHRGFTDTQYF. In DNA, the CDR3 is TGTGCCAGCAGTGAAGCGCACAGGGGGTTCACAGATACGCAGTATTTT.

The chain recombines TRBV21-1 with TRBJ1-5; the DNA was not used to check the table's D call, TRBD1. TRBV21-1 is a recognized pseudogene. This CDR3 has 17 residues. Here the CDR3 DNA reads TGTGCCAGAGGCCGAGTGGGGACAGGGATGGGCAATCAGCCCCAGCATTTT. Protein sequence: CARGRVGTGMGNQPQHF.